This T cell receptor (beta chain) was identified in a study of T cell responses to AZD1222 COVID-19 vaccine. Study outcomes and limitations: Elevations in Spike-specific TCR breadth and depth followed administration of two AZD1222 doses.

Germline V gives CDR1 MNHEY, CDR2 SVGAGI. Trimming left V 3 bases short and J 7 bases short, with 10 bases between. The CDR3 has 13 residues. The protocol was immunoSEQ multiplex PCR, while the TCRdb copy is restricted to in-frame clones and leaves out a portion. The data contain 110,000 to 150,000 clones, 92% of them singletons. About this clone itself: Its antigen is still unknown.

The chain has TRBV6-5 and TRBJ1-5; D remains unclear. The clonotype originates from an adult in good health. The starting material was peripheral blood, obtained on day 0 of AZD1222 vaccination. This CDR3 reads CASSYLGGQPQHF. The CDR3 DNA reads as TGTGCCAGCAGTTATCTGGGCGGGCAGCCCCAGCATTTT.